A selection of T cell receptor beta chains follows, all from one sample in a study of neoadjuvant anti-PD-1 for oral cavity cancer. Libraries were prepared by immunoSEQ multiplex PCR; TCRdb keeps only in-frame clonotypes and omits some of them. The sample holds around 67,000 clones, 80% to 90% seen once. Sequenced here: PBMCs, sampled after nivolumab (anti-PD-1) treatment. The origin of the receptors is a person aged 35 to 85 with oral cavity squamous cell carcinoma. Each CDR3 is given with its conserved first and last residue.

TRBV7-9,13,TRBJ2-7,CASSLDGRYEQYF
TRBV6-5,14,TRBJ1-5,CASSLDRYNQPQHF
TRBV6-5,13,TRBJ1-2,CASNHGPNYGYTF
TRBV30,11,TRBJ2-1,CAWTLLNEQFF
TRBV12-5,13,TRBJ2-7,CASGLVQSGEQYF
TRBV5-4,15,TRBJ2-7,CASSLWTSGSYEQYF
TRBV6-5,13,TRBJ1-1,CASVSGGNTEAFF
TRBV10-2,14,TRBJ2-1,CASEVAGGYNEQFF
TRBV27,14,TRBJ2-7,CASSFVSGAYEQYF
TRBV5-4,17,TRBJ1-2,CASSPGQGMGANYGYTF
TRBV7-6,18,TRBJ2-6,CASSLQPAAASGANVLTF
TRBV28,11,TRBJ2-7,CASSYAYEQYF
TRBV6-5,13,TRBJ1-2,CASSPPPSYGYTF
TRBV19,14,TRBJ1-2,CASTTRQGGYGYTF
TRBV19,15,TRBJ1-4,CASSKPTSFNEKLFF
TRBV5-1,15,TRBJ1-1,CASSLLRVGDTEAFF
TRBV5-1,15,TRBJ2-3,CASSSGLRDRDTQYF
TRBV6-5,13,TRBJ2-7,CASTSGRGYEQYF
TRBV5-1,17,TRBJ1-4,CASSTTSYRGLDEKLFF
TRBV12-5,19,TRBJ1-5,CASGLGSGTVWDSNQPQHF
TRBV5-1,14,TRBJ2-7,CASSTAGGPYEQYF
TRBV6-1,14,TRBJ1-4,CASSGLRNREKLFF